The 19 T cell receptor beta chains listed next were all sequenced from one sample in a study of glioma-infiltrating T cells after dendritic cell vaccination. Measured with immunoSEQ multiplex PCR; TCRdb has only the in-frame clones, and not every one. Here the sample spans around 89,000 clones, 85% to 90% being singletons. Sequences were derived from blood, sampled before dendritic cell vaccination. These receptors all stem from a human donor with glioblastoma.

The chain joins TRBV25-1 to TRBJ2-1, with TRBD2 identical over 10 bases. With V trimmed by 8 bases and J by 4 bases, 5 bases remained unmatched. The CDR3 has 14 residues. Per the germline V gene, CDR1 is MGHDK and CDR2 is SYGVNS. The CDR3 sequence: CASGGLADYNEQFF. In nucleotides, the CDR3 is TGTGCCAGCGGAGGACTAGCGGATTACAATGAGCAGTTCTTC.

This clone was counted a few times. The chain couples TRBV5-1 to TRBJ2-1, with 13 bases matching TRBD2. The CDR3 sequence is 21 residues long. CDR1 is SGHRS, CDR2 YFSETQ, per germline. V trimming: 2 bases; J trimming: 3 bases; junction bases outside the gene matches: 17. CDR3 region: CASSLRGDGLAGAKDYNEQFF. The CDR3 DNA is TGCGCCAGCAGCTTAAGGGGGGATGGACTAGCGGGAGCGAAAGACTACAATGAGCAGTTCTTC.

A single count supports this clone. This chain joins TRBV29-1 and TRBJ1-5, with 7 bases identical to TRBD1. Unmatched junction bases numbered 9, after V lost 7 bases and J lost 3 bases. Germline V gives CDR1 SQVTM, CDR2 ANQGSEA. The CDR3 has 14 amino acids. The CDR3 protein is CSGTGTDPNQPQHF. The DNA for the CDR3 is TGCAGCGGCACTGGGACAGACCCCAATCAGCCCCAGCATTTT.

V gene TRBV5-1 combines with J gene TRBJ2-7, with D maybe TRBD1 (5 bases). CDR1 and CDR2 (germline): SGHRS, YFSETQ. V was cut by 3 bases and J by 0 bases, with 22 bases left in between. CDR3 length equals 18 residues. As DNA, the CDR3 is TGCGCCAGCAGCTCAAACCCGACACGGCCCGACAGCTCCTACGAGCAGTACTTC. Residues: CASSSNPTRPDSSYEQYF.

The V and J genes are TRBV7-9 and TRBJ2-3, with 10 bases matching TRBD2. This CDR3 is 15 amino acids long. The germline V gene has CDR1 SEHNR and CDR2 FQNEAQ (reference sequence). The ends lost 0 bases at V and 3 bases at J; junction bases unmatched: 0. CDR3 coding DNA: TGTGCCAGCAGCTTAGCGACTAGCGGGACAGATACGCAGTATTTT. It is translated as CASSLATSGTDTQYF.

This clone occurred a few times. The rearrangement joins TRBV9 to TRBJ1-2, with a possible D match to TRBD1 (6 bases). CDR1 and CDR2 (germline): SGDLS, YYNGEE. V was cut by 1 base and J by 8 bases, with 12 bases left in between. This CDR3 has 13 amino acids. In DNA form, the CDR3 reads TGTGCCAGCAGCGTACTGGGGGCAGAGGGCTACACCTTC. Its protein product is CASSVLGAEGYTF.

V is TRBV29-1 and J is TRBJ1-2; TRBD1 aligns across 7 bases. This CDR3 has 14 amino acids. Germline CDR1 and CDR2: SQVTM and ANQGSEA. J was trimmed by 1 base and V by 7 bases; bases with no gene match: 9. The DNA of the CDR3 is TGCAGCGACGAACCGGGACAGTTTAACTATGGCTACACCTTC. Protein sequence: CSDEPGQFNYGYTF.

V usage is TRBV28 and J usage is TRBJ1-2; 9 bases match TRBD1. The length of the CDR3 is 15 residues. The germline CDR1 and CDR2 sequences are MDHEN and SYDVKM. The V gene end was trimmed by 4 bases and the J gene end by 3 bases; junction bases not matched to a gene: 6. The chain's CDR3 is CASSSKTGGHYGYTF. The DNA of the CDR3 is TGTGCCAGCAGTTCTAAGACAGGGGGTCACTATGGCTACACCTTC.

In DNA form, the CDR3 reads TGTGCCAGCAGTTCAGGGGACGCCTACGAGCAGTACTTC. Its translation: CASSSGDAYEQYF. The rearrangement joins TRBV27 to TRBJ2-7; the D gene is possibly TRBD1 (6 bases). CDR1 and CDR2 (germline): MNHEY, SMNVEV (reference sequence). Trimming pared 4 bases from V and 2 bases from J, leaving 9 bases between. The length of the CDR3 is 13 residues.

The V call is TRBV11-2, the J call TRBJ1-6, with a tentative D call TRBD1 (6 bases). Trimming took 1 base from V and 6 from J, leaving 13 bases between them. This CDR3 spans 16 amino acids. Germline CDR1 and CDR2: SGHAT and FQNNGV. The CDR3 DNA sequence: TGTGCCAGCAGCTTAGCCGGAACAGGGCGTAATTCACCCCTCCACTTT. This encodes CASSLAGTGRNSPLHF.

The J gene is TRBJ1-2, the V gene TRBV28; 7 nucleotides agree with TRBD1. V shed 7 bases, J shed 6 bases, and the junction held 11 bases outside the gene matches. This CDR3 spans 14 amino acids. Looked up from germline, CDR1 is MDHEN and CDR2 is SYDVKM. The CDR3 protein is CASKFPTGSNGYTF. The DNA of the CDR3 is TGTGCCAGCAAATTCCCGACAGGGAGTAATGGCTACACCTTC.

V and J are TRBV21-1 and TRBJ2-6; the D segment call TRBD1 is taken from the table without a DNA check. TRBV21-1 is classified as a pseudogene. CDR3 length equals 16 residues. CDR3 sequence reads: CASSKTGKTGANVLTF. Written as DNA, the CDR3 is TGTGCCAGCAGCAAGACAGGGAAGACTGGGGCCAACGTCCTGACTTTC.

The rearrangement uses TRBV4-1 and TRBJ2-7; D is undetermined. Germline CDR1 reads MGHRA; CDR2 reads YSYEKL. V was cut by 1 base and J by 7 bases, with 17 bases left in between. CDR3 length: 15 amino acids. For the CDR3, the DNA is TGCGCCAGCAGCCAAGGGCCGGATTCGGGTAGAGAGCAGTACTTC. It yields the protein CASSQGPDSGREQYF.

The chain has TRBV6-1 and TRBJ2-7, with TRBD1 matching 11 bases. The germline gives CDR1 MNHNS, CDR2 SASEGT. The CDR3 runs 16 residues. Trimming took 3 bases from V and 3 from J; bases not matched to a gene: 7. This chain's CDR3 is CASSEHPGQGGYEQYF. The CDR3 DNA sequence: TGTGCCAGCAGTGAGCATCCGGGACAGGGGGGCTACGAGCAGTACTTC.

CDR3 in amino acids: CASSLEGGQLYYGYTF. The DNA of the CDR3 is TGTGCCAGCAGTCTGGAAGGGGGACAGCTCTACTATGGCTACACCTTC. V gene TRBV27 combines with J gene TRBJ1-2, with 7 bases fitting TRBD1. Germline V gene lookup returns CDR1 MNHEY and CDR2 SMNVEV (reference sequence). V gave up 5 bases and J gave up 3 bases; unmatched junction bases: 12. The CDR3 is 16 residues long.

The rearrangement joins TRBV4-1 to TRBJ2-1; TRBD1 matches at 7 bases. The CDR3 has 19 residues. Germline CDR1 and CDR2: MGHRA and YSYEKL. V lost 4 bases, J lost 0 bases, and 15 bases stayed unmatched. The DNA for the CDR3 is TGCGCCAGCAGCCCTTCCCTACCCGGACAGGAAGACTCCTACAATGAGCAGTTCTTC. This codes for CASSPSLPGQEDSYNEQFF.

The chain uses TRBV30 and TRBJ1-6, with unresolved D. The germline gives CDR1 GTSNPN, CDR2 SVGIG (reference sequence). CDR3 size: 11 residues. V lost 5 bases and J 8 bases, leaving 7 bases between the germline ends. The CDR3 DNA is TGTGCCTGGGCCCGGGATTCACCCCTCCACTTT. Its translation is CAWARDSPLHF.

The chain is built from TRBV7-2 and TRBJ2-5, with 10 bases lining up with TRBD2. J gave up 5 bases and V 2 bases, and 11 bases lay outside the gene matches. The CDR3 totals 17 residues. Germline V gene lookup returns CDR1 SGHTA and CDR2 FQGNSA. In nucleotides, the CDR3 is TGTGCCAGCAGCTTACGGACTAGCGGAGGGGTGTTCGAGACCCAGTACTTC. Translated, it gives CASSLRTSGGVFETQYF.

The chain combines TRBV4-1 with TRBJ1-2, with D tentatively TRBD1 (5 bases). The CDR3 has 15 residues. Per the germline V gene, CDR1 is MGHRA and CDR2 is YSYEKL. V gave up 2 bases and J gave up 2 bases, with 12 bases separating them. CDR3 region: CASSQTADRNYGYTF. The CDR3 DNA follows: TGCGCCAGCAGCCAAACCGCCGACAGAAACTATGGCTACACCTTC.